Listed below are T cell receptor beta chains from one sample, sequenced in a study of tumor-infiltrating lymphocytes in oesophageal squamous cell carcinoma. Each CDR3 protein is one row after TCRdb ran MiXCR on the PCR reads. The sample includes approximately 17,000 distinct CDR3 sequences, approximately 46% of them seen just once. The material sequenced was blood. The receptors originated from a female donor with esophageal squamous cell carcinoma. Both conserved end residues are part of each CDR3. D genes are given only for firm matches. Clone size is shown for a subset of rows, as once, few, many or a class of expanded clone.

clone_size	j_call	d_call	v_call	cdr3_aa	cdr3_nt
.	TRBJ2-4	TRBD2	TRBV6-1	CASTQLAGVHEQYF	TGTGCCAGCACGCAGCTAGCGGGTGTCCACGAGCAATACTTC
few	TRBJ2-3	TRBD2	TRBV7-6	CASSLVGLAGGDTQYF	TGTGCCAGCAGCTTAGTGGGACTAGCGGGAGGTGATACGCAGTATTTT
once	TRBJ2-5	.	TRBV7-4	CASSLVLGLETQYF	TGTGCCAGCAGCTTAGTTCTAGGGCTGGAGACCCAGTACTTC
many	TRBJ2-7	TRBD1	TRBV12-3/TRBV12-4	CAISRQGSGEQYF	TGTGCCATCTCGAGACAGGGGTCGGGCGAGCAGTACTTC
.	TRBJ1-1	.	TRBV7-4	CASSFCGGVVTEAFF	TGTGCCAGCAGCTTCTGTGGGGGCGTCGTCACTGAAGCTTTCTTT
many	TRBJ2-5	.	TRBV5-5	CASSSGGAWKETQYF	TGTGCCAGCAGTTCCGGAGGGGCCTGGAAAGAGACCCAGTACTTC
many	TRBJ2-5	TRBD2	TRBV18	CASSPSGGSLETQYF	TGTGCCAGCTCACCCTCGGGGGGATCTTTGGAGACCCAGTACTTC
once	TRBJ2-1	TRBD2	TRBV6-6	CASRPSAGGGEQFF	TGTGCCAGCAGGCCCTCTGCGGGAGGTGGTGAGCAGTTCTTC
.	TRBJ2-1	.	TRBV7-6	CASSLLPGQAYNEQFF	TGTGCCAGCAGCTTGTTACCGGGACAAGCATACAATGAGCAGTTCTTC
.	TRBJ2-3	TRBD2	TRBV7-8	CASSSKTSGGPDTQYF	TGTGCCAGCAGCTCCAAAACTAGCGGGGGACCAGATACGCAGTATTTT
once	TRBJ2-1	TRBD2	TRBV12-3/TRBV12-4	CASSPPPGLAGGGSYNEQFF	TGTGCCAGCAGTCCCCCTCCGGGACTAGCGGGAGGCGGCTCCTACAATGAGCAGTTCTTC
.	TRBJ2-7	.	TRBV7-2	CASSSVDSGSYEQYF	TGTGCCAGCAGCTCCGTCGACTCTGGCTCCTACGAGCAGTACTTC
.	TRBJ2-3	TRBD2	TRBV7-9	CASSPAELAGYTDTQYF	TGTGCCAGCAGCCCGGCGGAGCTAGCGGGATACACAGATACGCAGTATTTT
.	TRBJ2-1	.	TRBV20-1	CSGLEGSYNEQFF	TGCAGTGGGCTTGAGGGATCCTACAATGAGCAGTTCTTC
medium-sized	TRBJ2-7	.	TRBV7-3	CASSREESPYEQYF	TGTGCCAGCAGCCGTGAGGAATCTCCCTACGAGCAGTACTTC
few	TRBJ2-7	.	TRBV12-3/TRBV12-4	CASSFFSSGPTYEQYF	TGTGCCAGCAGTTTTTTTTCCTCCGGTCCTACCTACGAGCAGTACTTC
medium-sized	TRBJ2-7	.	TRBV7-2	CASSLDASFTYNEQYF	TGTGCCAGCAGCTTAGACGCATCGTTTACCTACAATGAGCAGTACTTC
many	TRBJ2-6	.	TRBV4-1	CASSQDPGRTGANVLTF	TGCGCCAGCAGCCAAGATCCAGGGCGGACTGGGGCCAACGTCCTGACTTTC
.	TRBJ2-1	TRBD2	TRBV6-6	CASSYSSRESGRATHGQFF	TGTGCCAGCAGTTACTCAAGCCGGGAGAGCGGGAGGGCGACCCACGGTCAGTTCTTC
many	TRBJ2-3	.	TRBV19	CASTSPGTDTQYF	TGTGCCAGCACATCCCCCGGCACAGATACGCAGTATTTT
few	TRBJ1-2	TRBD1	TRBV4-1	CASSPQEDRDVHGYTF	TGCGCCAGCAGCCCGCAAGAGGACAGGGATGTTCACGGCTACACCTTC
few	TRBJ2-5	TRBD1	TRBV7-2	CASSWGQSNDSPLHF	TGTGCCAGCAGCTGGGGACAGTCGAACGATTCACCCCTCCACTTC
.	TRBJ1-1	.	TRBV3-1	CASSQDLVNTEAFF	TGTGCCAGCAGCCAAGATTTAGTGAACACTGAAGCTTTCTTT
.	TRBJ2-1	.	TRBV7-9	CASIPSGARNEQFF	TGTGCCAGCATCCCTTCGGGGGCTCGGAATGAGCAGTTCTTC
few	TRBJ2-7	TRBD1	TRBV18	CASSQSPGQGTNEQYF	TGTGCCAGCTCACAATCCCCGGGACAGGGGACTAATGAGCAGTACTTC
.	TRBJ2-1	TRBD1	TRBV7-9	CASSWGTGDQFF	TGTGCCAGCAGCTGGGGGACAGGGGACCAGTTCTTC
medium-sized	TRBJ2-2	.	TRBV11-3	CASSPGPGELFF	TGTGCCAGCAGTCCAGGTCCCGGGGAGCTGTTTTTT
.	TRBJ2-3	TRBD2	TRBV7-3	CASSLTPQVAGGPGDTQYF	TGTGCCAGCAGCTTAACGCCTCAGGTAGCGGGAGGGCCAGGAGATACGCAGTATTTT
many	TRBJ2-1	.	TRBV18	CASSPPSAGSNEQFF	TGTGCCAGCTCACCACCGTCCGCGGGTAGCAATGAGCAGTTCTTC
.	TRBJ2-5	.	TRBV7-9	CASSLGYGEETQYF	TGTGCCAGCAGCTTAGGGTACGGGGAAGAGACCCAGTACTTC
.	TRBJ2-1	.	TRBV6-1	CASSPRGYEQFF	TGTGCCAGCAGCCCCCGGGGGTATGAGCAGTTCTTC
.	TRBJ2-3	TRBD2	TRBV20-1	CSASRGGSGGRDTQYF	TGCAGTGCTAGTCGAGGGGGTAGCGGGGGCCGGGATACGCAGTATTTT
.	TRBJ2-1	.	TRBV7-4	CASSLKIAGFTYNEQFF	TGTGCCAGCAGCTTAAAAATCGCGGGATTCACCTACAATGAGCAGTTCTTC
many	TRBJ2-7	TRBD2	TRBV6-1	CASSSRTSGSHEQYF	TGTGCCAGCAGTTCCCGGACTAGCGGGAGCCATGAGCAGTACTTC
.	TRBJ2-3	TRBD1	TRBV6-5	CASSRLPGQGASDTQYF	TGTGCCAGCAGCCGTCTCCCGGGACAGGGGGCATCAGATACGCAGTATTTT
few	TRBJ2-1	TRBD1	TRBV12-5	CASGTTGQGRNEQFF	TGTGCTAGTGGTACGACGGGACAGGGACGTAATGAGCAGTTCTTC
.	TRBJ2-1	.	TRBV7-2	CASSPWAVGGEQFF	TGTGCCAGCAGCCCCTGGGCGGTTGGTGGTGAGCAGTTCTTC
.	TRBJ1-2	.	TRBV4-1	CASSQGSRADYGYTF	TGCGCCAGCAGCCAGGGGTCGAGGGCTGACTATGGCTACACCTTC
.	TRBJ2-7	.	TRBV12-3/TRBV12-4	CASRLFQGSYEQYF	TGTGCCAGCAGATTATTCCAGGGGTCCTACGAGCAGTACTTC
.	TRBJ2-5	.	TRBV28	CASSLFGEETQYF	TGTGCCAGCAGTTTATTCGGGGAAGAGACCCAGTACTTC
many	TRBJ1-1	.	TRBV18	CASSPREGKADTEAFF	TGTGCCAGCTCACCCCGGGAGGGAAAAGCGGACACTGAAGCTTTCTTT
few	TRBJ2-1	TRBD2	TRBV18	CASSPPASGKYNEQFF	TGTGCCAGCTCACCACCGGCTAGCGGGAAATACAATGAGCAGTTCTTC
.	TRBJ2-7	TRBD1	TRBV12-3/TRBV12-4	CASSPGQGPYEQYF	TGTGCCAGCAGTCCCGGACAGGGCCCCTACGAGCAGTACTTC
.	TRBJ2-1	TRBD2	TRBV20-1	CSAGTSGSYNEQFF	TGCAGTGCCGGGACTAGCGGATCTTACAATGAGCAGTTCTTC
.	TRBJ2-1	.	TRBV7-6	CASSFGASVSYEQFF	TGTGCCAGCAGCTTTGGGGCTAGCGTTAGCTATGAGCAGTTCTTC
.	TRBJ1-1	TRBD1	TRBV7-6	CASSFDRDTEAFF	TGTGCCAGCAGCTTCGACAGGGACACTGAAGCTTTCTTT
medium-sized	TRBJ2-5	.	TRBV6-6	CASSYSTGFQETQYF	TGTGCCAGCAGTTACTCGACGGGGTTCCAAGAGACCCAGTACTTC
.	TRBJ1-2	.	TRBV7-6	CASSLDYGSGYTF	TGTGCCAGCAGCTTAGACTACGGGAGCGGCTACACCTTC
.	TRBJ2-1	TRBD2	TRBV5-4	CASSSGLDGEQFF	TGTGCCAGCAGCTCGGGACTAGATGGGGAGCAGTTCTTC
.	TRBJ1-1	.	TRBV7-9	CASSLLGATTEAFF	TGTGCCAGCAGCTTACTGGGGGCGACCACTGAAGCTTTCTTT
.	TRBJ2-3	TRBD1	TRBV27	CASYRTGGSDTQYF	TGTGCCAGCTATAGGACAGGGGGCTCAGATACGCAGTATTTT
.	TRBJ1-2	TRBD1	TRBV27	CASSLDRAGGYYGYTF	TGTGCCAGCAGCCTGGACAGGGCAGGCGGGTACTATGGCTACACCTTC
many	TRBJ2-1	TRBD2	TRBV6-1	CASSSVHTSGISYNEQFF	TGTGCCAGCAGTTCCGTTCATACTAGCGGGATCTCCTACAATGAGCAGTTCTTC
once	TRBJ2-7	.	TRBV7-2	CASSLLRDYEQYF	TGTGCCAGCAGCTTATTGCGGGATTACGAGCAGTACTTC